This T cell receptor (beta chain) is drawn from a study of blood T cell repertoires in COVID-19. This clone has a handful of counts. Sequenced by immunoSEQ multiplex PCR; TCRdb stores in-frame clones only, minus some. Altogether about 89,000 clones are present, 60% to 85% being singletons, with the ten largest covering under 50%. The receptor comes from a human donor in a cohort sampled during active COVID-19. Sample: peripheral blood.

The DNA for the CDR3 is TGTGCCAGCAGCCGGGCTAGCGGAGCGTACAATGAGCAGTTCTTC. This codes for CASSRASGAYNEQFF. This chain joins TRBV7-2 and TRBJ2-1, with 7 nucleotides matching TRBD2. The CDR3 runs to 15 residues. CDR1 and CDR2 (germline): SGHTA, FQGNSA. The trim removed 5 bases at V and 4 bases at J, leaving 8 bases unmatched.